The 22 T cell receptor beta chains listed next were all sequenced from one sample in a study of T cell responses to AZD1222 COVID-19 vaccine (dated by TCRdb to about 2021). The sample's time point label, in plain terms: about 28 days (+/-7) after the second vaccine dose. Receptors were amplified or captured by the immunoSEQ multiplex PCR assay. Drawn from immuneACCESS, this table holds only the in-frame rearrangements with V and J called that TCRdb kept. Clones are partly lost; checked studies trace under half to an unresolved V gene and leave the rest unexplained. Across this sample there are roughly 120,000 clones, with approximately 90% seen only once. Less than 4% of the sample belongs to the ten largest clones. This sample comprised peripheral blood, obtained 28 days after the second AZD1222 dose. These receptors were collected from an adult who received the AZD1222 COVID-19 vaccine.

This clone is medium-sized (0.01 to 0.1%) within its sample. This rearrangement joins TRBV6-2 or TRBV6-3 to TRBJ2-3; D unresolved. The CDR3 is made up of 17 amino acids. Trimming took off 3 bases at V and 1 base at J, with 17 bases between the two ends. The germline V gene has CDR1 MNHEY and CDR2 SVGEGT. The CDR3 nucleotides read TGTGCCAGCAGTTATCTTTCGGGTCTAACTGGCACAGATACGCAGTATTTT. Translating gives CASSYLSGLTGTDTQYF.

V usage is TRBV29-1 and J usage is TRBJ1-2; weak D call: TRBD1 (6 bases). The V end lost 2 bases, the J end lost 8 bases, and 9 bases lay between the germline ends. Germline V gene sequence: CDR1 SQVTM, CDR2 ANQGSEA. The CDR3 runs 11 residues. The CDR3 sequence is CSVERRGGYTF. The CDR3 DNA reads as TGCAGCGTTGAACGGAGGGGGGGCTACACCTTC.

The chain couples TRBV6-2 or TRBV6-3 to TRBJ1-5, with D perhaps TRBD1 (5 bases). CDR3 length: 15 amino acids. Germline V lookup: CDR1 MNHEY, CDR2 SVGEGT. V lost 4 bases and J 3 bases, leaving 13 bases between the germline ends. This CDR3 is CASSLGESYNQPQHF. The CDR3 DNA follows: TGTGCCAGCAGTTTAGGGGAAAGTTACAATCAGCCCCAGCATTTT.

As DNA, the CDR3 is TGTGCCAGCAGTTACGGTGGGACCTACGAGCAGTACTTC. This sequence encodes CASSYGGTYEQYF. The chain is built from TRBV6-2 or TRBV6-3 and TRBJ2-7; D remains unclear. The CDR3 totals 13 residues. Per germline, CDR1 MNHEY and CDR2 SVGEGT. Deletions cut 2 bases from V and 2 bases from J, with 7 bases between.

The J gene is TRBJ1-2, the V gene TRBV29-1; weak D call: TRBD1 (5 bases). Trimming removed 3 bases at V and 4 bases at J, with 9 bases between. This CDR3 contains 12 residues. CDR1 SQVTM and CDR2 ANQGSEA come from the germline V gene. CDR3 nucleotide sequence: TGCAGCGTTGAGGACAAGGCCTATGGCTACACCTTC. It specifies CSVEDKAYGYTF.

V gene TRBV6-5 combines with J gene TRBJ1-4; no reliable D call. The germline CDR1 and CDR2 sequences are MNHEY and SVGAGI. This CDR3 has 13 residues. Trimming pared 5 bases from V and 8 bases from J, leaving 12 bases between. CDR3 sequence: CASSPTFREKLFF. DNA of the CDR3: TGTGCCAGCAGTCCCACCTTTAGAGAAAAACTGTTTTTT.

The V call is TRBV27, the J call TRBJ1-4; D is possibly TRBD1 (5 bases). V dropped 4 bases and J dropped 5 bases, with 8 bases sitting between them. The germline CDR1 and CDR2 sequences are MNHEY and SMNVEV (reference sequence). This CDR3 comprises 13 residues. The CDR3 bases are TGTGCCAGCAGTTACAGGAGAAATGAAAAACTGTTTTTT. Protein sequence: CASSYRRNEKLFF.

This clone showed up just a few times. This chain connects TRBV6-2 or TRBV6-3 to TRBJ2-5; 7 bases are shared with TRBD1. The germline V gene encodes CDR1 MNHEY and CDR2 SVGEGT. This CDR3 is built from 13 residues. The V and J ends lost 5 bases and 5 bases, in that order; junction bases with no gene match: 5. The CDR3 sequence: CASSRLRGETQYF. For the CDR3, the DNA is TGTGCCAGCAGTCGACTCAGGGGGGAGACCCAGTACTTC.

V and J are TRBV19 and TRBJ1-4, with a possible D match to TRBD1 (5 bases). Germline loops: CDR1 LNHDA, CDR2 SQIVND (reference sequence). This CDR3 region has 15 residues. V lost 4 bases, J lost 5 bases, and 14 bases lay in between. The CDR3 is CASSRAQAPNEKLFF. The CDR3 nucleotides read TGTGCCAGTAGTAGAGCACAGGCGCCGAATGAAAAACTGTTTTTT.

This clone came up once. The J gene is TRBJ1-2, the V gene TRBV19, with TRBD1 matching over 10 bases. The germline V gene has CDR1 LNHDA and CDR2 SQIVND (reference sequence). The length of the CDR3 is 14 residues. The V segment lost 7 bases and the J segment 1 base; nucleotides outside the gene matches: 3. The CDR3 coding sequence is TGTGCCAGTACCTGGGACAGGGGTAACTATGGCTACACCTTC. Translation: CASTWDRGNYGYTF.

This clone was seen just once. The chain has TRBV9 and TRBJ2-3; D may be TRBD1 or TRBD2 (6 bases each). V lost 1 base, J lost 2 bases, and 14 bases lay in between. This CDR3 comprises 16 residues. CDR1 is SGDLS, CDR2 YYNGEE, per germline. CDR3 loop: CASSVRMGGPTDTQYF. CDR3 nucleotide sequence: TGTGCCAGCAGCGTAAGAATGGGGGGCCCCACAGATACGCAGTATTTT.

J is TRBJ1-1 and V is TRBV7-9; 7 bases map to TRBD1. The trim removed 6 bases at V and 5 bases at J, leaving 3 bases unmatched. Germline values: CDR1 SEHNR, CDR2 FQNEAQ (reference sequence). The CDR3 has 12 amino acids. The CDR3 protein is CASSYRGTEAFF. The CDR3 region has the DNA TGTGCCAGCAGTTACAGGGGTACTGAAGCTTTCTTT.

In DNA, the CDR3 is TGTGCCAGCAGCAAGGGGGATACTGAAGCTTTCTTT. Protein product: CASSKGDTEAFF. This chain uses TRBV11-3 with TRBJ1-1, with D possibly TRBD1 on 6 matching bases. V lost 5 bases and J 5 bases, leaving 9 bases between the germline ends. Germline V gene data show CDR1 as SGHNT and CDR2 as YENEEA. This CDR3 is 12 amino acids long.

V is TRBV5-4 and J is TRBJ2-7, with D tentatively TRBD1 (6 bases). The CDR3 runs to 14 residues. Germline V gene sequence: CDR1 SGHNT, CDR2 YYREEE (reference sequence). The V gene lost 1 base and the J gene lost 3 bases, with 11 bases spanning the gap. The CDR3 here is CASSLNRDFYEQYF. In DNA, the CDR3 is TGTGCCAGCAGCTTGAACAGGGATTTCTACGAGCAGTACTTC.

The rearrangement joins TRBV29-1 to TRBJ2-4, with D possibly matching TRBD2 (5 bases). CDR3 length: 16 residues. The germline gives CDR1 SQVTM, CDR2 ANQGSEA. Trimming shortened V by 5 bases and J by 3 bases, and 20 bases separated the two germline ends. This chain's CDR3 is CSVSRAGSAGKNIQYF. The CDR3 DNA follows: TGCAGCGTTTCTCGGGCGGGCTCCGCGGGCAAAAACATTCAGTACTTC.

This clone was recorded only once. The chain joins TRBV7-6 to TRBJ1-2, with TRBD1 matching 7 bases. Germline V lookup: CDR1 SGHVS, CDR2 FNYEAQ. After removal of 4 bases from V and 4 bases from J, the junction contained 3 bases not matched to a gene. The CDR3 runs to 13 residues. The CDR3 region has the DNA TGTGCCAGCAGCTCGGGACAGCTCTATGGCTACACCTTC. It translates to CASSSGQLYGYTF.

The chain has TRBV5-1 and TRBJ2-1, with 8 bases lining up with TRBD1. CDR1 and CDR2 (germline): SGHRS, YFSETQ. The CDR3 totals 15 residues. Trimming took 5 bases from V and 7 from J; bases not matched to a gene: 11. The CDR3 protein is CASRSDRGFENEQFF. The DNA of the CDR3 is TGCGCCAGCAGGAGCGACAGGGGTTTTGAGAATGAGCAGTTCTTC.

The chain carries TRBV7-3 and TRBJ2-1; no firm D call. The CDR3 totals 11 residues. CDR1 SGHTA and CDR2 FQGTGA come from the germline V gene. Trimming cost V 1 base and J 9 bases, with 4 bases left between them. The DNA of the CDR3 is TGTGCCAGCAGCTTAAGCGGTGAGCAGTTCTTC. Translating gives CASSLSGEQFF.

V is TRBV4-1 and J is TRBJ1-5; possible D gene TRBD1, 5 bases. The CDR3 consists of 13 residues. Per the germline V gene, CDR1 is MGHRA and CDR2 is YSYEKL. Trimming left V 3 bases short and J 4 bases short, with 7 bases between. The CDR3 spells CASSHQGNQPQHF. CDR3 sequence (DNA): TGCGCCAGCAGCCATCAGGGAAATCAGCCCCAGCATTTT.

This sequence joins TRBV2 and TRBJ1-1, with 7 bases identical to TRBD1. Trimming removed 6 bases from V and 3 bases from J; junction bases left unmatched: 10. The germline V gene has CDR1 SNHLY and CDR2 FYNNEI. The CDR3 length is 15 residues. CDR3 DNA: TGTGCCAGCAGGCCCCGTGAACAGGGGTACACTGAAGCTTTCTTT. Translating gives CASRPREQGYTEAFF.

This chain connects TRBV19 to TRBJ2-7, with a weak D call TRBD2 (6 bases). The CDR3 loop spans 14 amino acids. The V gene lost 3 bases and the J gene lost 1 base, with 10 bases spanning the gap. CDR1 and CDR2 (germline): LNHDA, SQIVND (reference sequence). The CDR3 sequence: CASSIMGGSYEQYF. Here the CDR3 DNA reads TGTGCCAGTAGTATTATGGGGGGATCCTACGAGCAGTACTTC.

The chain employs TRBV15 and TRBJ2-1, with D maybe TRBD2 (5 bases). CDR3 length: 17 amino acids. The germline gives CDR1 LNHNV, CDR2 YYDKDF (reference sequence). The V end lost 0 bases, the J end lost 2 bases, and 14 bases lay between the germline ends. In DNA form, the CDR3 reads TGTGCCACCAGCAGAGATCTCCCTAGCCAGCCCTACAATGAGCAGTTCTTC. It specifies CATSRDLPSQPYNEQFF.